These 32 T cell receptor beta chains were all obtained from the same sample, sequenced in a study of shared clonotypes between healthy human individuals (dated by TCRdb to the early 2020s). Libraries were prepared through the immunoSEQ multiplex PCR assay. In TCRdb, the immuneACCESS table is reduced to in-frame sequences with V and J assigned. These tables do not hold every clone; where another copy was compared, an unresolved V gene accounts for under half, and the others remain unexplained. The sample has hundreds of thousands of clones on record, 90% to 97% of them singletons. The ten largest make up about 0.057% of the sample. Sequencing was carried out using naive CD4+ T cells sorted from blood. Taken with the paper, the label for cell subset or site translates to: CD45RA+ positively selected. Every receptor here comes from a woman aged 25 to 39 in good health.

The chain carries TRBV29-1 and TRBJ2-7, with 9 positions matching TRBD2. There are 16 residues in the CDR3. Germline assignment: CDR1 SQVTM and CDR2 ANQGSEA. V trimming: 7 bases; J trimming: 1 base; junction bases outside the gene matches: 14. The DNA for the CDR3 is TGCAGCGCCCAGTTGTCGGGACTAGCACCGTCCTACGAGCAGTACTTC. Translation: CSAQLSGLAPSYEQYF.

V and J are TRBV30 and TRBJ2-7, with no clear D. CDR3 size: 11 residues. V lost 0 bases, J lost 7 bases, and 7 bases lay in between. Germline V gene data show CDR1 as GTSNPN and CDR2 as SVGIG (reference sequence). The CDR3 DNA follows: TGTGCCTGGAGTGTCGGGTGGGAGCAGTACTTC. It is translated as CAWSVGWEQYF. Full variable domain (rest looked up from reference TRBV30 and TRBJ2-7): SQTIHQWPATLVQPVGSPLSLECTVEGTSNPNLYWYRQAAGRGLQLLFYSVGIGQISSEVPQNLSASRPQDRQFILSSKKLLLSDSGFYLCAWSVGWEQYFGPGTRLTVT.

This chain connects TRBV7-2 to TRBJ2-1; a possible D gene is TRBD2 (5 bases). Germline CDR1 and CDR2: SGHTA and FQGNSA. The germline V and J ends were trimmed by 3 bases and 5 bases, with 14 bases remaining between them. CDR3 length: 15 residues. Here the CDR3 reads CASSFSATTNNEQFF. DNA for the CDR3: TGTGCCAGCAGCTTTAGCGCAACAACGAACAATGAGCAGTTCTTC.

The genes are TRBV28 and TRBJ1-2; no definite D call. CDR3 length equals 13 residues. Trimming left V 4 bases short and J 8 bases short, with 14 bases between. From germline, CDR1 is MDHEN and CDR2 SYDVKM. CDR3 amino acids: CASSSDSLRGYTF. CDR3 nucleotides: TGTGCCAGCAGTTCTGACTCCTTGAGGGGCTACACCTTC.

The chain is built from TRBV5-1 and TRBJ2-5, with TRBD2 matching over 10 bases. Per germline, CDR1 SGHRS and CDR2 YFSETQ. V shed 4 bases, J shed 2 bases, and the junction held 8 bases outside the gene matches. The CDR3 consists of 16 residues. The CDR3 nucleotides are TGCGCCAGCAGCGCAGGCGGGACTAGCGCTCAAGAGACCCAGTACTTC. This gives the protein CASSAGGTSAQETQYF.

The chain couples TRBV5-4 to TRBJ1-1, with D hard to call. Germline V gene data show CDR1 as SGHNT and CDR2 as YYREEE (reference sequence). Trimming stripped 3 bases from V and 1 base from J, with 13 bases between. The CDR3 runs 15 residues. Here the CDR3 DNA reads TGTGCCAGCAGCTCGGCCGTAAAAAAGAACACTGAAGCTTTCTTT. It codes for CASSSAVKKNTEAFF.

The J gene is TRBJ2-1, the V gene TRBV11-2; tentatively, D is TRBD2 (7 bases). Germline V gene lookup returns CDR1 SGHAT and CDR2 FQNNGV. Trimming stripped 0 bases from V and 10 bases from J, with 10 bases between. CDR3 length equals 13 residues. The CDR3 protein is CASSLDWGGEQFF. DNA for the CDR3: TGTGCCAGCAGCTTAGATTGGGGGGGCGAGCAGTTCTTC.

J is TRBJ2-7 and V is TRBV27; 13 bases fit TRBD2. Per the germline V gene, CDR1 is MNHEY and CDR2 is SMNVEV (reference sequence). This CDR3 spans 17 amino acids. J gave up 1 base and V 5 bases, and 8 bases lay outside the gene matches. The CDR3 loop reads CASSGLAGARSSYEQYF. The CDR3 nucleotides read TGTGCCAGCAGTGGACTAGCGGGAGCAAGAAGTTCCTACGAGCAGTACTTC.

Here the CDR3 DNA reads TGTGCCAGCAGTTACGGCAGGGAGGAGACCCAGTACTTC. Its protein product is CASSYGREETQYF. The rearrangement joins TRBV6-5 to TRBJ2-5; the D gene could be TRBD1 or TRBD2 (5 bases each). The V end was cut by 2 bases, the J end by 5 bases, with 9 bases between. The CDR3 is made up of 13 amino acids. In germline, CDR1 is MNHEY, CDR2 SVGAGI.

The chain carries TRBV7-9 and TRBJ2-1; TRBD2 agrees at 14 bases. Germline V gives CDR1 SEHNR, CDR2 FQNEAQ (reference sequence). This CDR3 is built from 17 residues. The ends lost 3 bases at V and 5 bases at J; junction bases unmatched: 6. This CDR3 reads CASSFSGTSGGNNEQFF. CDR3 nucleotides: TGTGCCAGCAGCTTTTCCGGGACTAGCGGGGGAAACAATGAGCAGTTCTTC.

The chain's CDR3 is CASSHPGLRGEKLFF. CDR3 bases: TGTGCCAGCAGCCACCCAGGCCTTAGGGGTGAAAAACTGTTTTTT. The rearrangement uses TRBV7-9 and TRBJ1-4, with D perhaps matching TRBD1 (5 bases). CDR3 size: 15 residues. Trimming cost V 5 bases and J 7 bases, with 17 bases left between them. Per the germline V gene, CDR1 is SEHNR and CDR2 is FQNEAQ (reference sequence).

The rearrangement uses TRBV30 and TRBJ2-2, with 7 bases fitting TRBD1. Germline CDR1 and CDR2: GTSNPN and SVGIG (reference sequence). This CDR3 spans 15 amino acids. V gave up 1 base and J gave up 8 bases; unmatched junction bases: 10. The CDR3 reads CAWSGRGRGLGELFF. The DNA of the CDR3 is TGTGCCTGGAGTGGAAGGGGGCGCGGTTTAGGGGAGCTGTTTTTT. Full variable domain (rest looked up from reference TRBV30 and TRBJ2-2): SQTIHQWPATLVQPVGSPLSLECTVEGTSNPNLYWYRQAAGRGLQLLFYSVGIGQISSEVPQNLSASRPQDRQFILSSKKLLLSDSGFYLCAWSGRGRGLGELFFGEGSRLTVL.

This chain joins TRBV7-2 and TRBJ1-1, with D hard to call. The length of the CDR3 is 15 residues. From germline, CDR1 is SGHTA and CDR2 FQGNSA. V gave up 2 bases and J gave up 2 bases, with 12 bases separating them. The CDR3, as DNA: TGTGCCAGCAGCTTACGTCCGAGCAGCAACACTGAAGCTTTCTTT. Amino acids: CASSLRPSSNTEAFF.

The chain carries TRBV6-5 and TRBJ2-7; TRBD1 is a possible D gene (5 bases). Germline CDR1 is MNHEY and CDR2 is SVGAGI. This CDR3 is 14 amino acids long. V was trimmed by 6 bases and J by 3 bases, leaving 15 bases between them. The CDR3 coding sequence is TGTGCCAGCAGAAGTACAGGAACCCACTACGAGCAGTACTTC. Amino acids: CASRSTGTHYEQYF.

This chain joins TRBV28 and TRBJ2-1; TRBD2 matches at 8 bases. The CDR3 runs 15 residues. With 6 bases clipped from V and 8 bases from J, the junction kept 12 bases outside the gene matches. Germline V gene sequence: CDR1 MDHEN, CDR2 SYDVKM. Here the CDR3 reads CASSSSGSGNYEQFF. DNA of the CDR3: TGTGCCAGCAGCTCCTCGGGTAGCGGGAACTATGAGCAGTTCTTC.

This chain uses TRBV5-4 with TRBJ2-7; 12 bases fit TRBD1. The CDR3 sequence is 13 residues long. Germline values: CDR1 SGHNT, CDR2 YYREEE (reference sequence). Losses at the gene ends were 4 bases for V and 5 bases for J; bases not matched to a gene: 1. This CDR3 is CASSGTGGHEQYF. The DNA of the CDR3 is TGTGCCAGCAGCGGGACAGGGGGCCACGAGCAGTACTTC.

This clone was seen once. The V call is TRBV7-2, the J call TRBJ1-3; D is unclear. The V gene lost 0 bases and the J gene lost 0 bases, with 9 bases spanning the gap. The CDR3 runs to 16 residues. CDR1 is SGHTA and CDR2 is FQGNSA in the germline V gene. Written as DNA, the CDR3 is TGTGCCAGCAGCTTAGCGCGTCCGAGCTCTGGAAACACCATATATTTT. Translating it yields CASSLARPSSGNTIYF.

This chain connects TRBV5-1 to TRBJ1-1; D call uncertain. CDR3 length equals 14 residues. V lost 4 bases and J lost 7, with 17 bases in between. Germline loops: CDR1 SGHRS, CDR2 YFSETQ. In DNA form, the CDR3 reads TGCGCCAGCAGCCCCAGAGTCCTCGGCGATGAAGCTTTCTTT. This translates into CASSPRVLGDEAFF.

The chain combines TRBV27 with TRBJ1-1, with 8 nucleotides matching TRBD1. The CDR3 totals 13 residues. Per the germline V gene, CDR1 is MNHEY and CDR2 is SMNVEV (reference sequence). V lost 6 bases and J lost 10; bases outside the gene matches: 10. In nucleotides, the CDR3 is TGTGCCAGCAGCCGGGACAGGCAGAGTGGAGCTTTCTTT. It translates to CASSRDRQSGAFF.

In the case of this clone: At one end the junction does not follow the germline gene, possibly because of a read error. The rearrangement links TRBV7-8 to TRBJ2-1; D is unresolved. The CDR3 has 14 residues. Germline V gene lookup returns CDR1 SGHVS and CDR2 FQNEAQ. This chain's CDR3 is CASSKSPRNNKQFF. The DNA of the CDR3 is TGTGCCAGCAGCAAGAGCCCGCGGAACAATAAGCAGTTCTTC.

V and J are TRBV7-2 and TRBJ1-4; TRBD1 matches 10 bases. Losses at the gene ends were 3 bases for V and 6 bases for J; bases not matched to a gene: 4. In germline, CDR1 is SGHTA, CDR2 FQGNSA. There are 15 residues in the CDR3. The CDR3 protein is CASSLTGGEYEKLFF. Written as DNA, the CDR3 is TGTGCCAGCAGCTTGACAGGGGGCGAGTATGAAAAACTGTTTTTT.

CDR3 bases: TGTGCCAGTAGTACCACTAGCGGGAGTGGCGAGCAGTACTTC. Residues: CASSTTSGSGEQYF. This rearrangement joins TRBV19 to TRBJ2-5, with 11 nucleotides matching TRBD2. The tail of the sequence fits TRBJ2-7 better, so the J call may be wrong. The CDR3 consists of 14 residues. CDR1 is LNHDA, CDR2 SQIVND, per germline (reference sequence).

The rearrangement links TRBV19 to TRBJ2-3, with TRBD2 identical over 12 bases. V lost 10 bases, J lost 3 bases, and 8 bases stayed unmatched. Germline loops: CDR1 LNHDA, CDR2 SQIVND (reference sequence). CDR3 length: 15 residues. In DNA form, the CDR3 reads TGTGCCACTTCCCTGACTAGCGGGAGAACAGATACGCAGTATTTT. Protein product: CATSLTSGRTDTQYF.

The chain carries TRBV19 and TRBJ1-5, with D unresolved. Germline loops: CDR1 LNHDA, CDR2 SQIVND (reference sequence). Trimming left V 5 bases short and J 11 bases short, with 19 bases between. The CDR3 has 14 amino acids. The CDR3 DNA reads as TGTGCCAGTAGTCTCCCTTCCGCTTTTTTAGCCCAGCATTTT. Translating it yields CASSLPSAFLAQHF.

This sequence joins TRBV4-1 and TRBJ2-3; possibly TRBD1 or TRBD2 for D (5 bases each). V lost 1 base and J lost 6, with 23 bases in between. Germline-derived CDR1 and CDR2 are MGHRA and YSYEKL. This CDR3 is 18 amino acids long. CDR3 region: CASSQVGRGAAVGDTQYF. CDR3 bases: TGCGCCAGCAGCCAAGTGGGACGCGGAGCGGCGGTGGGGGATACGCAGTATTTT.

The CDR3 protein is CASSPGLIQETQYF. CDR3 sequence (DNA): TGTGCCAGCAGCCCCGGACTGATTCAAGAGACCCAGTACTTC. The chain uses TRBV7-7 and TRBJ2-5, with D possibly TRBD2 on 5 matching bases. V lost 5 bases and J 2 bases, leaving 12 bases between the germline ends. Looked up from germline, CDR1 is SSHAT and CDR2 is FNYEAQ (reference sequence). This CDR3 spans 14 amino acids.

The V gene is TRBV19, the J gene TRBJ1-6, with 8 nucleotides matching TRBD1. V was pared by 5 bases and J by 6 bases, with 3 bases of the junction left unmatched. This CDR3 region has 14 residues. CDR1 and CDR2 (germline): LNHDA, SQIVND (reference sequence). The CDR3 here is CASSSDRGNSPLHF. As DNA, the CDR3 is TGTGCCAGTAGTTCCGACAGGGGTAATTCACCCCTCCACTTT.

This clone was seen a single time. The chain joins TRBV6-4 to TRBJ2-3, with 8 bases fitting TRBD2. Looked up from germline, CDR1 is MRHNA and CDR2 is SNTAGT. V lost 3 bases to trimming and J lost 3 bases; unmatched junction nucleotides: 5. There are 15 residues in the CDR3. CDR3 loop: CASSDYPGGTDTQYF. The DNA for the CDR3 is TGTGCCAGCAGTGATTACCCGGGAGGGACAGATACGCAGTATTTT.

This clone was recorded only once. CDR3 bases: TGTGCCAGCTCACCTTCCCCAGGGGCAGATTACGAGCAGTACTTC. This sequence encodes CASSPSPGADYEQYF. The chain has TRBV18 and TRBJ2-5; possible D gene TRBD1, 6 bases. The closer fit of TRBJ2-7 to the DNA end suggests the J call may be wrong. Germline V gives CDR1 KGHSH, CDR2 LQKENI. This CDR3 spans 15 amino acids.

This chain links TRBV18 with TRBJ2-7; 7 nucleotides align to TRBD1. V lost 8 bases and J lost 0; bases outside the gene matches: 7. Germline CDR1 KGHSH, CDR2 LQKENI. This CDR3 is built from 14 residues. Here the CDR3 DNA reads TGTGCCAGCACCACCACAGGGGACTCCTACGAGCAGTACTTC. Its protein is CASTTTGDSYEQYF.

The chain carries TRBV5-1 and TRBJ2-7; 9 positions match TRBD1. CDR1 SGHRS and CDR2 YFSETQ come from the germline V gene. CDR3 length: 14 residues. J was trimmed by 5 bases and V by 4 bases; bases with no gene match: 7. CDR3 sequence (DNA): TGCGCCAGCAGCGGGGGACAGGGTCCCCACGAGCAGTACTTC. It is translated as CASSGGQGPHEQYF.

The rearrangement joins TRBV5-6 to TRBJ2-3, with TRBD2 as a possible D gene (5 bases). V was pared by 0 bases and J by 1 base, with 9 bases between. Germline V gives CDR1 SGHDT, CDR2 YYEEEE. The length of the CDR3 is 15 residues. This chain's CDR3 is CASSLAGVGTDTQYF. In DNA, the CDR3 is TGTGCCAGCAGCTTGGCCGGGGTAGGCACAGATACGCAGTATTTT.